One and the same sample provided the 14 T cell receptor beta chains below, sequenced in a study of naive and memory T cell subsets. Study observations and caveats: Especially in CD8 cells, naive repertoires contained a few larger clonotypes, possibly CD45RA-re-expressing memory cells.

Their antigen targets remain unknown. The beta constant-region primer was an equimolar mix of two oligonucleotides covering TRBC1 and TRBC2. Ligated cDNA was amplified by four rounds of PCR with nested alpha and beta constant-region primers and SP2. TCRdb re-derived calls from the UMI-ligation and nested PCR reads in MiXCR, one entry per CDR3 protein. The sample includes 98,000 or so distinct CDR3 sequences, around 13% of them seen just once. The sample comprised naive CD8+ T cells from blood. Source of these receptors: a human donor in good health.

The rearrangement uses TRBV7-9 and TRBJ2-1; the match to TRBD2 covers 9 bases. This CDR3 is built from 16 residues. V dropped 4 bases and J dropped 5; count of bases not matched to a gene: 9. Germline values: CDR1 SEHNR, CDR2 FQNEAQ (reference sequence). DNA of the CDR3: TGTGCCAGCAGCTCATCGATTAGCGGGAGTGACAATGAGCAGTTCTTC. It is translated as CASSSSISGSDNEQFF.

This clonotype was detected a few times. The chain uses TRBV4-3 and TRBJ2-7, with a tentative D call TRBD2 (5 bases). The CDR3 spans 15 residues. The V and J ends lost 0 bases and 3 bases respectively, with 12 bases between them. CDR1 LGHNA and CDR2 YSLEER come from the germline V gene. CDR3 loop: CASSQENFGVYEQYF. CDR3 DNA: TGCGCCAGCAGCCAAGAAAATTTCGGGGTCTACGAGCAGTACTTC.

This clonotype came up a few times. This chain connects TRBV4-2 to TRBJ2-1; TRBD1 matches 9 bases. J lost 7 bases, V lost 0 bases, and 7 bases had no gene match. CDR3 size: 16 residues. Looked up from germline, CDR1 is LGHNA and CDR2 is YNFKEQ. The CDR3 region has the DNA TGTGCCAGCAGCCAAGATCCTGGGACAGGGAGGAATGAGCAGTTCTTC. Protein sequence: CASSQDPGTGRNEQFF.

This CDR3 reads CASSYGAGSGETQYF. The CDR3 DNA reads as TGTGCCAGCAGTTACGGGGCTGGTTCGGGGGAGACCCAGTACTTC. V and J are TRBV6-5 and TRBJ2-5; D is possibly TRBD1 or TRBD2 (5 bases each). The V gene lost 2 bases and the J gene lost 5 bases, with 15 bases spanning the gap. Germline loops: CDR1 MNHEY, CDR2 SVGAGI. The CDR3 runs 15 residues.

The chain carries TRBV29-1 and TRBJ1-2; D is uncertain. Germline lookup yields CDR1 SQVTM and CDR2 ANQGSEA. The CDR3 totals 13 residues. Between the trimmed V and J ends, which lost 7 bases and 4 bases, there was a span of 16 bases. The CDR3 coding sequence is TGCAGCGCCCCTGTTGAGTTGGCCTATGGCTACACCTTC. Translation: CSAPVELAYGYTF.

This clonotype was detected only a few times. This chain links TRBV12-3 or TRBV12-4 with TRBJ1-1; D remains unclear. The CDR3 loop spans 11 amino acids. V gave up 7 bases and J gave up 1 base, with 4 bases separating them. For the CDR3, the DNA is TGTGCCAGCACACAGAACACTGAAGCTTTCTTT. Translated, it gives CASTQNTEAFF.

V is TRBV12-3 or TRBV12-4 and J is TRBJ2-5; 10 bases are shared with TRBD2. This CDR3 is built from 16 residues. Trimming removed 4 bases from V and 2 bases from J; junction bases left unmatched: 7. CDR3 DNA: TGTGCCAGCAGTTCACCACAGCGGGGGGGGCAAGAGACCCAGTACTTC. Its protein is CASSSPQRGGQETQYF.

The V and J genes are TRBV11-1 and TRBJ1-1; D unclear. The CDR3 sequence is 15 residues long. The germline gives CDR1 SGHAT, CDR2 FQDESV (reference sequence). V lost 2 bases and J lost 5, with 15 bases in between. CDR3 bases: TGTGCCAGCAGCTTAATGGGAGCGCGGGATACTGAAGCTTTCTTT. It is translated as CASSLMGARDTEAFF.

The table lists this clonotype with a few counts. The chain employs TRBV7-2 and TRBJ2-3, with 7 bases that match TRBD2. V lost 1 base, J lost 0 bases, and 1 base stayed unmatched. The germline V gene encodes CDR1 SGHTA and CDR2 FQGNSA. This CDR3 region has 15 residues. The CDR3 bases are TGTGCCAGCAGCTTAGTGGGAGGGAGCACAGATACGCAGTATTTT. It encodes CASSLVGGSTDTQYF.

This clonotype was seen more than once but under ten times. One end of the junction is discordant with germline, which a read error may explain. This rearrangement joins TRBV6-2 or TRBV6-3 to TRBJ2-7, with D perhaps assigned TRBD1 or TRBD2 (5 bases each). The CDR3 extends over 12 amino acids. The V gene's germline CDR1 is MNHEY and CDR2 SVGEGT. In nucleotides, the CDR3 is TGTGCCAGCAGCCCGGGAAATCGGGACGGGAACTTC. Its translation is CASSPGNRDGNF.

The chain carries TRBV2 and TRBJ2-1, with D perhaps TRBD1 (6 bases). Germline-derived CDR1 and CDR2 are SNHLY and FYNNEI. V was cut by 6 bases and J by 9 bases, with 12 bases left in between. The CDR3 loop spans 12 amino acids. The CDR3 nucleotides are TGTGCCAGCAGGAACAGGGTTCCTGAGCAGTTCTTC. Residues: CASRNRVPEQFF.

The rearrangement uses TRBV9 and TRBJ1-4, with D maybe TRBD1 (5 bases). The germline V gene encodes CDR1 SGDLS and CDR2 YYNGEE. The length of the CDR3 is 14 residues. Deletions cut 2 bases from V and 7 bases from J, with 12 bases between. This CDR3 reads CASSVGGDGEKLFF. The CDR3 DNA reads TGTGCCAGCAGCGTCGGGGGTGACGGTGAAAAACTGTTTTTT.

The chain has TRBV11-2 and TRBJ2-3, with 7 bases matching TRBD2. Germline assignment: CDR1 SGHAT and CDR2 FQNNGV. With 4 bases clipped from V and 9 bases from J, the junction kept 10 bases outside the gene matches. The CDR3 is 14 residues long. The CDR3, as DNA: TGTGCCAGCAGCTCCGGGGAGGGCGGGCCAACGCAGTATTTT. Translated, it gives CASSSGEGGPTQYF.

This clonotype was seen more than once but under ten times. V and J are TRBV6-4 and TRBJ2-7; D tentatively reads TRBD1 or TRBD2 (5 bases each). V lost 8 bases, J lost 2 bases, and 13 bases lay in between. This CDR3 is built from 13 residues. Germline V gene lookup returns CDR1 MRHNA and CDR2 SNTAGT. CDR3 sequence: CASSGQAPYEQYF. CDR3 DNA sequence: TGTGCCAGCTCGGGGCAGGCCCCCTACGAGCAGTACTTC.